A single sample is the source of the 18 T cell receptor beta chains below, sequenced in a study of blood T cell repertoires in COVID-19. TCRdb's table, derived via immunoSEQ multiplex PCR, lists solely in-frame clones and lacks some. The data contain about 110,000 clones, roughly 91% of them singletons. Sequenced sample: peripheral blood. These receptors all stem from a woman between 50 and 59 years old with acute or convalescent COVID-19.

The V call is TRBV3-1 (or the pseudogene TRBV3-2), the J call TRBJ2-1, with TRBD2 as a possible D gene (5 bases). V was trimmed by 0 bases and J by 3 bases, leaving 12 bases between them. CDR3 length: 16 residues. In germline, CDR1 is LGHDT, CDR2 YNNKEL (reference sequence). The CDR3, as DNA: TGTGCCAGCAGCCAAGATGCGGACTTCCACTACAATGAGCAGTTCTTC. Translating gives CASSQDADFHYNEQFF.

The V and J genes are TRBV4-2 and TRBJ1-5, with D tentatively TRBD1 (6 bases). CDR3 length: 16 amino acids. Trimming took 0 bases from V and 3 from J, leaving 12 bases between them. CDR1 LGHNA and CDR2 YNFKEQ come from the germline V gene. CDR3 amino acids: CASSQEARGPNQPQHF. The DNA for the CDR3 is TGTGCCAGCAGCCAAGAGGCCAGGGGTCCCAATCAGCCCCAGCATTTT.

The V call is TRBV27, the J call TRBJ2-2; 15 bases line up with TRBD2. Germline V gene data show CDR1 as MNHEY and CDR2 as SMNVEV (reference sequence). The ends lost 4 bases at V and 6 bases at J; junction bases unmatched: 3. The CDR3 spans 16 residues. CDR3 amino acids: CASSSGLAGGAGELFF. The CDR3 bases are TGTGCCAGCAGTTCCGGACTAGCGGGAGGGGCCGGGGAGCTGTTTTTT.

V gene TRBV5-1 combines with J gene TRBJ2-3; TRBD2 is a possible D gene (6 bases). There are 18 residues in the CDR3. The germline CDR1 and CDR2 sequences are SGHRS and YFSETQ. Trimming shortened V by 4 bases and J by 0 bases, and 21 bases separated the two germline ends. The CDR3: CASSRMAGTSSSTDTQYF. The CDR3, as DNA: TGCGCCAGCAGCCGTATGGCCGGGACTTCATCAAGCACAGATACGCAGTATTTT.

V usage is TRBV9 and J usage is TRBJ2-7; the D gene is possibly TRBD1 (6 bases). The germline V gene encodes CDR1 SGDLS and CDR2 YYNGEE. The CDR3 is 16 amino acids. V was trimmed by 0 bases and J by 0 bases, leaving 13 bases between them. The DNA of the CDR3 is TGTGCCAGCAGCGTAGGATTGCAGGACAGCTCCTACGAGCAGTACTTC. Its protein product is CASSVGLQDSSYEQYF.

The V gene is TRBV19, the J gene TRBJ1-4, with a weak D call TRBD1 (6 bases). CDR1 is LNHDA and CDR2 is SQIVND in the germline V gene (reference sequence). The germline V and J ends were trimmed by 6 bases and 0 bases, with 11 bases remaining between them. CDR3 length equals 15 residues. The CDR3 loop reads CASRPSGATNEKLFF. For the CDR3, the DNA is TGTGCCAGTAGGCCCTCAGGGGCAACTAATGAAAAACTGTTTTTT.

The genes are TRBV19 and TRBJ1-6; 12 nucleotides match TRBD1. Unmatched junction bases numbered 6, after V lost 6 bases and J lost 9 bases. CDR3 length equals 15 residues. CDR1 and CDR2 (germline): LNHDA, SQIVND (reference sequence). CDR3 sequence reads: CASSRGQGATSPLHF. The CDR3 nucleotides are TGTGCCAGTAGCCGGGGACAGGGGGCCACTTCACCCCTCCACTTT.

V is TRBV11-2 and J is TRBJ2-3; 8 bases line up with TRBD2. The germline CDR1 and CDR2 sequences are SGHAT and FQNNGV. This CDR3 is 16 amino acids long. With 4 bases clipped from V and 0 bases from J, the junction kept 6 bases outside the gene matches. CDR3 residues: CASSSSPGGSTDTQYF. The CDR3 nucleotides are TGTGCCAGCAGCTCCTCTCCGGGGGGGAGCACAGATACGCAGTATTTT. Full variable domain (outside the CDR3, taken from reference TRBV11-2 and TRBJ2-3): EAGVAQSPRYKIIEKRQSVAFWCNPISGHATLYWYQQILGQGPKLLIQFQNNGVVDDSQLPKDRFSAERLKGVDSTLKIQPAKLEDSAVYLCASSSSPGGSTDTQYFGPGTRLTVL.

J is TRBJ2-7 and V is TRBV29-1, with unresolved D. The CDR3 has 12 amino acids. Germline assignment: CDR1 SQVTM and CDR2 ANQGSEA. The V and J ends lost 6 bases and 2 bases respectively, with 11 bases between them. CDR3: CSVARAPYEQYF. The CDR3 DNA follows: TGCAGCGTCGCGAGAGCCCCCTACGAGCAGTACTTC.

The gene calls are TRBV24-1 and TRBJ2-2; tentative D call: TRBD1 (6 bases). Germline V lookup: CDR1 KGHDR, CDR2 SFDVKD. The CDR3 runs to 16 residues. V lost 1 base, J lost 4 bases, and 12 bases lay in between. CDR3 nucleotides: TGTGCCACCAGTGATTTCAGCGGCAGGGGCACCGGGGAGCTGTTTTTT. Translating it yields CATSDFSGRGTGELFF.

The chain links TRBV2 to TRBJ2-3, with D possibly TRBD2 on 5 matching bases. The V end lost 3 bases, the J end lost 4 bases, and 14 bases lay between the germline ends. Germline CDR1 is SNHLY and CDR2 is FYNNEI. This CDR3 has 15 residues. CDR3 bases: TGTGCCAGCAGTGATCTGAGGACGAGGGCAGATACGCAGTATTTT. As protein: CASSDLRTRADTQYF.

V usage is TRBV3-1 (or the pseudogene TRBV3-2) and J usage is TRBJ1-6; TRBD1 agrees at 7 bases. The germline V gene encodes CDR1 LGHDT and CDR2 YNNKEL (reference sequence). Trimming removed 7 bases from V and 6 bases from J; junction bases left unmatched: 6. The CDR3 is 14 amino acids. This chain's CDR3 is CASTQGGFNSPLHF. DNA for the CDR3: TGTGCCAGCACCCAGGGGGGGTTTAATTCACCCCTCCACTTT.

The chain joins TRBV19 to TRBJ2-1, with 9 bases lining up with TRBD2. Per germline, CDR1 LNHDA and CDR2 SQIVND (reference sequence). The CDR3 is made up of 16 amino acids. The J segment lost 6 bases and the V segment lost 3 bases, leaving 9 bases of the junction unmatched. CDR3 sequence: CASSMEAGTSSNEQFF. The CDR3 DNA reads as TGTGCCAGTAGTATGGAGGCCGGGACTAGCAGCAATGAGCAGTTCTTC.

A single count supports this clone. The V and J genes are TRBV12-5 and TRBJ1-3, with D tentatively TRBD1 (5 bases). The V end lost 3 bases, the J end lost 3 bases, and 9 bases lay between the germline ends. This CDR3 has 14 amino acids. Germline V gene sequence: CDR1 LGHNT, CDR2 FRNRAP. CDR3 region: CASGFGGVGNTIYF. CDR3 bases: TGTGCTAGTGGTTTCGGGGGGGTTGGAAACACCATATATTTT.

The chain employs TRBV11-1 and TRBJ2-5, with D possibly being TRBD1 (6 bases). Trimming shortened V by 1 base and J by 9 bases, and 12 bases separated the two germline ends. Germline assignment: CDR1 SGHAT and CDR2 FQDESV (reference sequence). The CDR3 has 13 residues. CDR3 loop: CASSLGTAPAQYF. Here the CDR3 DNA reads TGTGCCAGCAGCTTAGGGACAGCACCTGCCCAGTACTTC.

This clone was seen only once. The J gene is TRBJ2-2, the V gene TRBV9, with D possibly matching TRBD1 (6 bases). The ends were cut back, 0 bases at V and 2 bases at J, with 11 bases in the middle. CDR1 and CDR2 from the germline V gene are SGDLS and YYNGEE. The CDR3 runs to 16 residues. The chain's CDR3 is CASSVAQDSNTGELFF. Here the CDR3 DNA reads TGTGCCAGCAGCGTAGCTCAGGACAGCAACACCGGGGAGCTGTTTTTT.

The rearrangement joins TRBV6-5 to TRBJ2-4; TRBD1 matches at 11 bases. With 4 bases clipped from V and 2 bases from J, the junction kept 1 base outside the gene matches. This CDR3 has 15 residues. Germline CDR1 MNHEY, CDR2 SVGAGI. The DNA of the CDR3 is TGTGCCAGCAGTTCGGACAGGGGGCCCAAAAACATTCAGTACTTC. The encoded protein is CASSSDRGPKNIQYF.

The chain has TRBV19 and TRBJ1-1, with a tentative D call TRBD1 (6 bases). The CDR3 length is 16 residues. Per germline, CDR1 LNHDA and CDR2 SQIVND (reference sequence). The ends were cut back, 5 bases at V and 6 bases at J, with 22 bases in the middle. CDR3 nucleotides: TGTGCCAGTAGTTCCCTACAGGTCGCGGACAGATCTGAAGCTTTCTTT. It specifies CASSSLQVADRSEAFF.